Many counts were recorded for the clone carrying this TCR beta chain. The target antigen is unknown. The entry originates in a study of identical twins. TCRdb reprocessed the 5' RACE reads with MiXCR, giving one entry per CDR3 protein. In the table there are 1,800,000 or so distinct CDR3 sequences, less than 35% of which are singletons. Overall study findings and caveats: Cross-sectional statistical analysis, not tracking of the same donors, underpinned the conclusions. The more abundant beta clonotypes in cord blood had fewer insertions, and memory repertoires did not show this.

Germline values: CDR1 MNHNY, CDR2 SVGAGI (reference sequence). The length of the CDR3 is 16 residues. Deletions cut 2 bases from V and 1 base from J, with 12 bases between. This TCR was recovered from a newborn girl in good health. Sequencing was performed on cord blood. The genes are TRBV6-6 and TRBJ2-4; tentatively, D is TRBD2 (6 bases). CDR3 in amino acids: CASSYPRAGAKNIQYF. The CDR3 DNA sequence: TGTGCCAGCAGTTACCCCAGGGCGGGGGCCAAAAACATTCAGTACTTC.